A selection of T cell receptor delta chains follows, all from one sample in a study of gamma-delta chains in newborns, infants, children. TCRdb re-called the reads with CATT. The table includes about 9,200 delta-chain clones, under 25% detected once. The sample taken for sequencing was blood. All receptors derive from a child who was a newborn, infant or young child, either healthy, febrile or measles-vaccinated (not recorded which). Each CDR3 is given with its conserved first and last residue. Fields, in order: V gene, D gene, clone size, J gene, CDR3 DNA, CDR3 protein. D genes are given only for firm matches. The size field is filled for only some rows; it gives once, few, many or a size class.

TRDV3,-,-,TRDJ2,TGTGCCTTTGGAACTTGGCACTTGACAGCACAACTCTTCTTT,CAFGTWHLTAQLFF
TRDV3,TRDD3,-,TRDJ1,TGTGCCTTTAAAGCTGGGGGATACGCTGCCGATAAACTCATCTTT,CAFKAGGYAADKLIF
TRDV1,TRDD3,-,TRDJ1,TGTGCTCTTGGGGAACGAGAGGGGACCCTAACCGGGGGGATACTCAAGGGGTACACCGATAAACTCATCTTT,CALGEREGTLTGGILKGYTDKLIF
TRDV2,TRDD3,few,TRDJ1,TGTGCCTGTGACACTATACTGGGGATAGATTACACCGATAAACTCATCTTT,CACDTILGIDYTDKLIF
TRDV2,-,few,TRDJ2,TGTGCCTGTGACACCGTCCTCCCCGGAGGGGAGGATGGAGCACAACTCTTCTTT,CACDTVLPGGEDGAQLFF
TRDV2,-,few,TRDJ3,TGTGCCTGTGACGCGTCATGGGGATCCTCTCGCTCCTGGGACACCCGACAGATGTTTTTC,CACDASWGSSRSWDTRQMFF
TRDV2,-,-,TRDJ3,TGTGCCTGTGACACCGCTGGGGCGATCTCCTGGGACACCCGACAGATGTTTTTC,CACDTAGAISWDTRQMFF
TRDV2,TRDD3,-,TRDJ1,TGTGCCTGTGACCCCCTTCCGCATATTGGACTGGGGGATACGGACACCGATAAACTCATCTTT,CACDPLPHIGLGDTDTDKLIF
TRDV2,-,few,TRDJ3,TGTGCCTGTGACACCGCGCTGGGGCTCTCCTGGGACACCCGACAGATGTTTTTC,CACDTALGLSWDTRQMFF
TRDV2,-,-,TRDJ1,TGTGCCTGTGACACTTTGAGCCGATCGGGGCTGGGAGTCAAATCCCCGTACACCGATAAACTCATCTTT,CACDTLSRSGLGVKSPYTDKLIF
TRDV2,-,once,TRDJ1,TGTGCCTGTGACACCCTTTACCGTCTGAATGCTCCGTGCGCTAAGTGGACCGATAAACTCATCTTT,CACDTLYRLNAPCAKWTDKLIF
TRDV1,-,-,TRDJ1,TGTGCTCGTGAGAAAGGGGTGGGGATCTCCTTCATATTAACCGATAAAATCATCTTT,CAREKGVGISFILTDKIIF
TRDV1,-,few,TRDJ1,TGTGCTCTTGGGGTCGGGCCTTCCGTACTGGGGACCCCCAAAAAACTCATCTTT,CALGVGPSVLGTPKKLIF
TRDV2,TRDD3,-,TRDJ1,TGTGCCTGTGACGACCTGGGGGATGCGGAGGAGCGGAGAAAATCCGATAAACTCATCTTT,CACDDLGDAEERRKSDKLIF
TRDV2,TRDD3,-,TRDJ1,TGTGCCTGTGACACCCTTCGATTGGGACTGGGGGATACTTGGGACACCGATAAACTCATCTTT,CACDTLRLGLGDTWDTDKLIF
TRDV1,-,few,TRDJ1,TGTGCTCTTGGGGAACTACCCTGTACTGGGCCGTACACCGATAAACTCATCTTT,CALGELPCTGPYTDKLIF
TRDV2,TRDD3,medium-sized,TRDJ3,TGTGCCTGTGACACGCTGGGGGATATAGGATCCTGGGACACCCGACAGATGTTTTTC,CACDTLGDIGSWDTRQMFF
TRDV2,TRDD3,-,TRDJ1,TGTGCCTGTGACACCGTGGAGGTCCCTGGGGGATTAGGCACCGATAAACTCATCTTT,CACDTVEVPGGLGTDKLIF
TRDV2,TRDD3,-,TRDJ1,TGTGCCTGTGACAACCTACCTTCTGGGGGGCGGCGGGGCCAAACTGATAAACTCATCTTT,CACDNLPSGGRRGQTDKLIF
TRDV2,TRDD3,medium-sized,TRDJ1,TGTGCCTGTGACTTATTACTGGGGGCCTCTTACACCGATAAACTCATCTTT,CACDLLLGASYTDKLIF
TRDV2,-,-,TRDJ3,TGTGCCTGTGACTCCACTGGGACCCCCGCCACCTGGGACACCCGACAGATGTTTTTC,CACDSTGTPATWDTRQMFF
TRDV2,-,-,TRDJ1,TGTGCCTGTGACCCAGGACTTCATAGAATGGACACCGATAAACTCATCTTT,CACDPGLHRMDTDKLIF
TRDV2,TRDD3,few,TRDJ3,TGTGCCTGTGACACCGTTACTGGGGACTGGGACACCCGAAAGATGTTTTTC,CACDTVTGDWDTRKMFF
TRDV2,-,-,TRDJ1,TGTGCCTGTGACACCGTTGGGGGGGGTTCTGTCCCAAAGACCTCGTACACCGATAAACTCATCTTT,CACDTVGGGSVPKTSYTDKLIF
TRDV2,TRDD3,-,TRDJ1,TGTGCCTGTGACGTACTACTGGGGGATACGCAGGATGATTCCGATAAACTCATCTTT,CACDVLLGDTQDDSDKLIF
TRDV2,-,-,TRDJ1,TGTGCCTGTGACACTGTTGGGGGGTCTAATTTTTACACCGATAAACTCATCTTT,CACDTVGGSNFYTDKLIF
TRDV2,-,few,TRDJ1,TGTGCCTGTGACGAATTACGGGAGATACGCTCAAACACCGATAAACTCATCTTT,CACDELREIRSNTDKLIF
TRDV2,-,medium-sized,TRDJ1,TGTGCCTGTGACACCTTGGGGGGGCCGACGTACACCGATAAACTCATCTTT,CACDTLGGPTYTDKLIF
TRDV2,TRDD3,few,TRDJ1,TGTGCCTGTGACTTCCTAAAGGGCGTGGGGGATCTAAACTCGTACACCGATAAACTCATCTTT,CACDFLKGVGDLNSYTDKLIF
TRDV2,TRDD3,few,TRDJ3,TGTGCCTGTGTCCAACTGGGGGATACTAGCTCCTGGGACACCCGACAGACGTTTTTC,CACVQLGDTSSWDTRQTFF
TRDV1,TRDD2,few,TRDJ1,TGTGCTCTTGGGGAGCCGGGGTCTTCCTACGTATTCTGGGGTACCGATAAACTCATCTTT,CALGEPGSSYVFWGTDKLIF
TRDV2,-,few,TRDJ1,TGTGCCTGTGACACCCTAAACTTCCTACCAACTGGGGGACGGACCGATAAACTCATCTTT,CACDTLNFLPTGGRTDKLIF
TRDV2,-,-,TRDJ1,TGTGCCTGTGACCCCGTCGGGGGAAGATACACCGATAAACTCATCTTT,CACDPVGGRYTDKLIF
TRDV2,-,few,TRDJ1,TGTGCCTGTGACACCCTGGTGGGGGACACCGATAAACTCATCTTT,CACDTLVGDTDKLIF
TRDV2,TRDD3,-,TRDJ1,TGTGCCTGTGACACCGTACAGACTGGGGGATACGGGCAGGCCGATAAACTCATCTTT,CACDTVQTGGYGQADKLIF
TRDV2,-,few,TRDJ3,TGTGCCTGTGACACCGCTTCTCCTAACCGGGACACCCGACAGATGTTTTTC,CACDTASPNRDTRQMFF
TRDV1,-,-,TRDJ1,TGTGCTCTTGGGGTCCGCCCCTTCCTCCGACTGGGGTTTATCCCCGGGGACACCGATAAACTCATCTTT,CALGVRPFLRLGFIPGDTDKLIF
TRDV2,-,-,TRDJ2,TGTGCCTGTGACACCGTAGGGGCCCAGACAGAACAACTCTTCTTT,CACDTVGAQTEQLFF
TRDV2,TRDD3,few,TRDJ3,TGTGCCTGTGACGCAGTACTGGGGGATCCGACCTGGGGCACCCGACAGATGTTTTTC,CACDAVLGDPTWGTRQMFF
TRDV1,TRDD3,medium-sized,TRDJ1,TGTGCTCTTGAGGAACCCCCTGGGGGATACGCCACATACACCGATAAACTCATCTTT,CALEEPPGGYATYTDKLIF
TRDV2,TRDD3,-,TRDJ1,TGTGCCTGTGACATCCTGGGGGGTACTGGGGGATACTCTGATAAACTCATCTTT,CACDILGGTGGYSDKLIF
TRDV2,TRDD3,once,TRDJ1,TGTGCCTGTGACCCCTGGGGGATAGCCAATAAACTCATCTTT,CACDPWGIANKLIF
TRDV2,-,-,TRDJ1,TGTGCCTGTGACACATTGGGGGCTTACACCGATAAACTCATCTTT,CACDTLGAYTDKLIF